This entry features one T cell receptor (beta chain) sequence. There is no known antigen for this receptor. No base quality information exists; no much larger clone differs at one position. This specimen belongs to a study of shared clonotypes between healthy human individuals (dated by TCRdb to the early 2020s). For the wider study: The cohort comprised a couple of women and a few men aged 18 to 49 years. For each donor, CD4 naive and CD4 memory were each run on three plates, CD8 naive on two plates, and CD8 memory on one plate. Blood TCR repertoires of about 5 healthy adults were deeply sequenced to estimate repertoire size and the extent of clonotype sharing between individuals. To increase sequencing depth and limit assay-specific biases, TCR repertoire library preparation and sequencing were carried out by different laboratories using diverse techniques. Per donor, leukapheresis produced somewhere between about 0.94 and 8.9 billion PBMCs. Study-wide findings and limitations: Across a few donors, about 5% of naive CD4, approximately 4% of naive CD8, under 2.5% of memory CD4, and 0.4% to 0.45% of memory CD8 clonotypes were shared. Clonotypes shared by all four sorted-subset donors showed higher generation probabilities than non-shared clonotypes. Even with the large sequencing depth, rarefaction of the sorted-subset datasets indicated that sequencing was incomplete. The genetic and exposure-history diversity represented was limited by the small number of donors. Pairwise subsampling led to the expectation that sequencing depth would affect the degree of clonotype sharing among donors. Naive subsets generally had larger estimated clonotype richness than memory subsets. Sampling was restricted to blood, and TCR repertoires in tissue are likely to differ from TCR repertoires in blood.

The CDR3 goes from the cysteine to the phenylalanine over 14 residues. The read is trimmed to its CDR3 DNA, 42 bases read in frame from base 1. Based on the germline V gene, the CDR1 and CDR2 sequences are WSHSY and SAAADI. Trimming takes 2 bases from V and 0 bases from J, and the germline ends sit 8 bases apart. CD8 naive samples consisted of CD45RO-negative cells that were positively selected for CCR7, yielding a CD45RA+CCR7+ population without TemRA cells. The donors were healthy, HIV-negative adults with no recently reported acute infections or vaccinations. All donors were Caucasian adults living in Nashville, Tennessee, USA. After blood collection by leukapheresis, PBMCs were isolated using Ficoll-Histopaque density gradient centrifugation and then cryopreserved in the vapor phase of liquid nitrogen. Analytical flow cytometry was used to check the purity and quantity of each magnetically sorted T cell population. Genomic DNA was isolated from every sorted fraction and measured by UV absorbance on a Nanodrop 2000c.

Using the deep immunoSEQ assay, multiplex PCR amplified TCR CDR3 regions from genomic DNA. Genomic DNA extracted from each cell subset was distributed evenly over all wells of several immunoSEQ 96-well plates, and each plate served as one replicate. For sorted subsets, each replicate PCR was loaded with approximately 190 ng genomic DNA, equivalent to approximately 27,000 T cell genomes. Purified libraries were quantified with a Qubit 3.0 fluorometer, sized on a Bioanalyzer 2100, and re-quantified with the KAPA Library Quantification kit. A separate single-read 150-cycle Illumina NextSeq 550 flow cell was used to sequence each immunoSEQ 96-well plate. In the authors' own workflow: Because the immunoSEQ output held only junctional sequences and lacked quality scores, the filtering could not match the filtering applied to full-length reads. Sequences were annotated with PyIR, a Python wrapper for IgBLAST v1.9, using IMGT germline references to assign V/J genes and CDR3. Reads were removed for weak V/J assignments (E-value above 1e-6), missing CDR3, stop codons, out-of-frame junctions, or ambiguous translated residues. V3J clonotypes were defined by identical inferred V gene, J gene, and CDR3 amino acid sequence. Percentage overlap between repertoires was computed as shared unique clonotypes divided by the size of the smaller repertoire. Repertoire richness was assessed with RTK rarefaction, the Chao1 estimator, and Recon v2.1 estimates of unobserved clonotypes. Generation probabilities for all TCRbeta clonotypes obtained by the gDNA method from a handful of donors were computed using OLGA. As stored in TCRdb, this immuneACCESS dataset retains in-frame rearrangements with V and J assigned. A fraction of the clones does not appear; measured against another copy, unresolved V genes explain less than half of the discrepancy, and the remainder lacks a known reason. That table is the source of V, J and clone size, and D and trimming were worked out from the DNA. The sample table shows around 700,000 clones, and around 92% are seen once. The leading ten clones occupy 20% to 25% of the sample.

The chain was built from TRBV10-2 and TRBJ2-7; 6 matching bases give a weak D call of TRBD1. Sample: naive CD8+ T cells sorted from blood. Per the publication, the cell subset or site label means: CD45RA+CCR7+. The TCR sequence derives from a man younger than 40 in good health. The DNA sequence reads TGCGCCAGCAGTGAGGGACAGTCCTCCTACGAGCAGTACTTC. This is translated as CASSEGQSSYEQYF.